These T cell receptor beta chains were read from a single sample in a study of immune cell composition in non-small cell lung cancer. Profiling relied on immunoSEQ multiplex PCR, and the TCRdb table lists in-frame clones only, not all of them. The sample has about 1,800 clones; over 65% are singletons. Source material: lung tumor tissue. These receptors were taken from a human donor with non-small cell lung cancer. Both conserved end residues are part of each CDR3. D genes are given only for firm matches. Size tells how often a clone was seen (once, few, many) or the class of an expanded clone, and some rows leave it out.

d_call: TRBD2; j_call: TRBJ2-3; v_call: TRBV7-2; clone_size: -; cdr3_nt: TGTGCCAGCAGCTTTAGCGGGAGGTCAGATACGCAGTATTTT; cdr3_aa: CASSFSGRSDTQYF
d_call: -; j_call: TRBJ2-1; v_call: TRBV6-4; clone_size: -; cdr3_nt: TGTGCCAGCAGTCCGGAGAGCTCCTACAATGAGCAGTTCTTC; cdr3_aa: CASSPESSYNEQFF
d_call: TRBD1; j_call: TRBJ2-2; v_call: TRBV28; clone_size: -; cdr3_nt: TGTGCCAGCAGTTTGCCGGGACAGATTAAAGCCGGGGAGCTGTTTTTT; cdr3_aa: CASSLPGQIKAGELFF
d_call: -; j_call: TRBJ1-5; v_call: TRBV19; clone_size: -; cdr3_nt: TGTGCCAGTAGTACTCAGGATAGCAATCAGCCCCAGCATTTT; cdr3_aa: CASSTQDSNQPQHF
d_call: -; j_call: TRBJ2-5; v_call: TRBV21-1; clone_size: -; cdr3_nt: TGTGCCAGCAGCAAAGGAGACACTCCCACCGGGACAGGGGAACAAGAGACCCAGTACTTC; cdr3_aa: CASSKGDTPTGTGEQETQYF
d_call: TRBD2; j_call: TRBJ2-1; v_call: TRBV5-6; clone_size: -; cdr3_nt: TGTGCCAGCAGATTATTTAGCGGGAGCAGCTCCTACAATGAGCAGTTCTTC; cdr3_aa: CASRLFSGSSSYNEQFF
d_call: -; j_call: TRBJ1-2; v_call: TRBV15; clone_size: -; cdr3_nt: TGTGCCACCAGCAGAGACAGGGCTAACTATGGCTACACCTTC; cdr3_aa: CATSRDRANYGYTF
d_call: TRBD1; j_call: TRBJ2-1; v_call: TRBV7-8; clone_size: few; cdr3_nt: TGTGCCAGCAGTCTTACCGGGACAGGGGGTTACAATGAGCAGTTCTTC; cdr3_aa: CASSLTGTGGYNEQFF
d_call: TRBD2; j_call: TRBJ2-1; v_call: TRBV5-1; clone_size: -; cdr3_nt: TGCGCCAGCAGCTTGGTGACTAGCATGGGTGAGCAGTTCTTC; cdr3_aa: CASSLVTSMGEQFF
d_call: TRBD2; j_call: TRBJ2-3; v_call: TRBV10-2; clone_size: few; cdr3_nt: TGCGCCAGCAGTAGCTCTAGCGGGGGCACAGATACGCAGTATTTT; cdr3_aa: CASSSSSGGTDTQYF
d_call: -; j_call: TRBJ1-2; v_call: TRBV7-9; clone_size: large; cdr3_nt: TGTGCCAGCAGCTTAGGTCCCAGGGATGGCTACACCTTC; cdr3_aa: CASSLGPRDGYTF
d_call: -; j_call: TRBJ2-1; v_call: TRBV12-5; clone_size: -; cdr3_nt: TGTGCTAGTGGTTTGGACCGGGAAAGCTCCTACAATGAGCAGTTCTTC; cdr3_aa: CASGLDRESSYNEQFF
d_call: -; j_call: TRBJ1-2; v_call: TRBV4-2; clone_size: -; cdr3_nt: TGTGCCAGCACCGGGACACCGAACTATGGCTACACCTTC; cdr3_aa: CASTGTPNYGYTF
d_call: -; j_call: TRBJ1-1; v_call: TRBV27; clone_size: -; cdr3_nt: TGTGCCAGCAGTTTATCCCATCGGACAGTCATGAACACTGAAGCTTTCTTT; cdr3_aa: CASSLSHRTVMNTEAFF
d_call: -; j_call: TRBJ1-1; v_call: TRBV30; clone_size: -; cdr3_nt: TGTGCCTGGAGTACGGACATAAGTGTATCTGAAGCTTTCTTT; cdr3_aa: CAWSTDISVSEAFF
d_call: -; j_call: TRBJ2-7; v_call: TRBV7-2; clone_size: -; cdr3_nt: TGTGCCAGCAGCTTAGTAGGGGCAGTTGGCTACGAGCAGTACTTC; cdr3_aa: CASSLVGAVGYEQYF
d_call: TRBD2; j_call: TRBJ2-1; v_call: TRBV12-5; clone_size: -; cdr3_nt: TGTGCTAGTGGTTTGGGCCCTAGCGGGAGTTTCAATGAGCAGTTCTTC; cdr3_aa: CASGLGPSGSFNEQFF
d_call: -; j_call: TRBJ1-2; v_call: TRBV6-5; clone_size: -; cdr3_nt: TGTGCCAGCAGTGCCAGCAGGTGGGCGGGTGGCTACACCTTC; cdr3_aa: CASSASRWAGGYTF
d_call: -; j_call: TRBJ2-5; v_call: TRBV9; clone_size: -; cdr3_nt: TGTGCCAGCAGCGTCGGACAGAGAGCTGGGGAGACCCAGTACTTC; cdr3_aa: CASSVGQRAGETQYF
d_call: -; j_call: TRBJ1-5; v_call: TRBV7-6; clone_size: -; cdr3_nt: TGTGCCAGCAGCTTAGGGCGGGGGCCAAATCAGCCCCAGCATTTT; cdr3_aa: CASSLGRGPNQPQHF
d_call: -; j_call: TRBJ2-7; v_call: TRBV10-2; clone_size: -; cdr3_nt: TGCGCCAGCACGGGAACGAGCTCCTACGAGCAGTACTTC; cdr3_aa: CASTGTSSYEQYF
d_call: -; j_call: TRBJ1-2; v_call: TRBV5-1; clone_size: -; cdr3_nt: TGCGCCAGCAGCTTGGCGCCAGGGTCCTATGGCTACACCTTC; cdr3_aa: CASSLAPGSYGYTF
d_call: TRBD1; j_call: TRBJ2-5; v_call: TRBV7-9; clone_size: -; cdr3_nt: TGTGCCAGCAGCTTAGAGAAACCCGGGACAGGGCAAAAGACCCAGTACTTC; cdr3_aa: CASSLEKPGTGQKTQYF
d_call: TRBD2; j_call: TRBJ2-2; v_call: TRBV11-2; clone_size: -; cdr3_nt: TGTGCCAGCAGCTTAGGGACCCAGGGAGGGCGCGGGGAGCTGTTTTTT; cdr3_aa: CASSLGTQGGRGELFF
d_call: TRBD1; j_call: TRBJ1-5; v_call: TRBV30; clone_size: once; cdr3_nt: TGTGCCTGCTCCGACAGGGAGAATCAGCCCCAGCATTTT; cdr3_aa: CACSDRENQPQHF
d_call: TRBD2; j_call: TRBJ2-3; v_call: TRBV4-3; clone_size: -; cdr3_nt: TGCGCCAGCAGCCAAGTGATGCGGGAGGTCACAGATACGCAGTATTTT; cdr3_aa: CASSQVMREVTDTQYF
d_call: TRBD2; j_call: TRBJ2-7; v_call: TRBV7-8; clone_size: few; cdr3_nt: TGTGCCAGCAGCTTATACCGACTAGCGGGAGGCTACGAGCAGTACTTC; cdr3_aa: CASSLYRLAGGYEQYF
d_call: -; j_call: TRBJ1-4; v_call: TRBV4-3; clone_size: -; cdr3_nt: TGCGCCAGCAGCCAAGTAACAGGGCTTAATGAAAAACTGTTTTTT; cdr3_aa: CASSQVTGLNEKLFF
d_call: -; j_call: TRBJ1-3; v_call: TRBV19; clone_size: few; cdr3_nt: TGTGCCAGTACCGACCCGATGGTGGGAGCTGGAAACACCATATATTTT; cdr3_aa: CASTDPMVGAGNTIYF
d_call: TRBD2; j_call: TRBJ2-1; v_call: TRBV9; clone_size: -; cdr3_nt: TGTGCCAGCAGCGTAGCGAGCGGGAGGGCCCTAGCTCTCTCCTACAATGAGCAGTTCTTC; cdr3_aa: CASSVASGRALALSYNEQFF
d_call: -; j_call: TRBJ1-2; v_call: TRBV23-1; clone_size: -; cdr3_nt: TGCGCCAGCAGTCATTCCTCCCGGACACATAAGAACTATGGCTACACCTTC; cdr3_aa: CASSHSSRTHKNYGYTF
d_call: -; j_call: TRBJ2-1; v_call: TRBV10-3; clone_size: -; cdr3_nt: TGTGCCATCAGTGAGGGGGCTTCCTACAATGAGCAGTTCTTC; cdr3_aa: CAISEGASYNEQFF
d_call: TRBD2; j_call: TRBJ2-1; v_call: TRBV2; clone_size: -; cdr3_nt: TGTGCCAGTTCTAGGACTAGCGGGAGTAATGAGCAGTTCTTC; cdr3_aa: CASSRTSGSNEQFF
d_call: -; j_call: TRBJ2-1; v_call: TRBV29-1; clone_size: -; cdr3_nt: TGCAGCGTTGTACGGGGGAATGAGCAGTTCTTC; cdr3_aa: CSVVRGNEQFF
d_call: TRBD1; j_call: TRBJ2-3; v_call: TRBV30; clone_size: -; cdr3_nt: TGTGCCTGGAGTCCAACAGGGGGCCCCACAGATACGCAGTATTTT; cdr3_aa: CAWSPTGGPTDTQYF
d_call: -; j_call: TRBJ2-4; v_call: TRBV5-1; clone_size: once; cdr3_nt: TGCGCCAGCAGCACGGACAGCTCCCTAGCCAAAAACATTCAGTACTTC; cdr3_aa: CASSTDSSLAKNIQYF
d_call: -; j_call: TRBJ1-4; v_call: TRBV28; clone_size: large; cdr3_nt: TGTGCCAGCAGTTTCCACAGGGATTCGGCTGAAAAACTGTTTTTT; cdr3_aa: CASSFHRDSAEKLFF
d_call: TRBD1; j_call: TRBJ2-1; v_call: TRBV27; clone_size: -; cdr3_nt: TGTGCCAGCAGTTTAGACAGGGGCACCTACAATGAGCAGTTCTTC; cdr3_aa: CASSLDRGTYNEQFF
d_call: -; j_call: TRBJ2-7; v_call: TRBV6-5; clone_size: few; cdr3_nt: TGTGCCAGCAGTTACTCTACTAGGGGGACCTACGAGCAGTACTTC; cdr3_aa: CASSYSTRGTYEQYF
d_call: TRBD2; j_call: TRBJ2-3; v_call: TRBV10-3; clone_size: few; cdr3_nt: TGTGCCATCAGTGACCTAGCGGGCAGCACAGATACGCAGTATTTT; cdr3_aa: CAISDLAGSTDTQYF
d_call: -; j_call: TRBJ2-3; v_call: TRBV5-5; clone_size: -; cdr3_nt: TGTGCCAGCAACCCGCCGGGGATAGATACGCAGTATTTT; cdr3_aa: CASNPPGIDTQYF